This T cell receptor (beta chain) originates from a study of TIL therapy for anti-PD-1-resistant metastatic lung cancer. Study as a whole: Half of patients were current or former smokers. Median tumor mutation burden was 1.5 mutations per megabase.

The germline V gene has CDR1 SGHRS and CDR2 YFSETQ. The J segment lost 0 bases and the V segment lost 2 bases, leaving 2 bases of the junction unmatched. CDR3 length equals 16 residues. Sequencing used immunoSEQ v3. Profiled with immunoSEQ multiplex PCR; TCRdb holds only in-frame clones, not every one. The sample holds tens of thousands of clones, more than 60% seen once. Time point indicated: pre-treatment sample, taken before nivolumab and TIL therapy. Patients were adults with stage 4 NSCLC. This chain links TRBV5-1 with TRBJ2-1; the match to TRBD2 covers 10 bases. The sequence derives from a person aged 25-80 years with non-small cell lung cancer. The sample was blood, taken at baseline. CDR3 DNA sequence: TGCGCCAGCAGCTTTACTAGCGGGATCTCCTACAATGAGCAGTTCTTC. This encodes CASSFTSGISYNEQFF.